A selection of T cell receptor beta chains follows, all from one sample in a study of blood T cell repertoires in COVID-19. Libraries were prepared by immunoSEQ multiplex PCR; TCRdb keeps only in-frame clonotypes and omits some of them. Found here are tens of thousands of clones, roughly four fifths of them singletons; the top ten hold under 5.5%. The sequenced sample was peripheral blood. Receptor source: a man older than 75 with COVID-19, enrolled during active disease. The CDR3 runs from the conserved cysteine through the conserved F or W. Fields, in order: clone size, V gene, D gene, J gene, CDR3 DNA, CDR3 protein. The D gene is left open where the match is weak. Clone size is not always given. Where it is, it says once, few, many or a class for expanded clones.

clone_size: NA
v_call: TRBV19
d_call: TRBD2
j_call: TRBJ2-3
cdr3_nt: TGTGCCAGCGGCCTGGGCGGGGGATCCACAGATACGCAGTATTTT
cdr3_aa: CASGLGGGSTDTQYF

clone_size: NA
v_call: TRBV6-6
d_call: NA
j_call: TRBJ1-5
cdr3_nt: TGTGCCAGCAGTGGAAGGGGGGGGAGCAATCAGCCCCAGCATTTT
cdr3_aa: CASSGRGGSNQPQHF

clone_size: NA
v_call: TRBV29-1
d_call: NA
j_call: TRBJ1-2
cdr3_nt: TGCAGCGTTGAAAGGGGTTATGGCTACACCTTC
cdr3_aa: CSVERGYGYTF

clone_size: NA
v_call: TRBV25-1
d_call: TRBD2
j_call: TRBJ2-7
cdr3_nt: TGTGCTAGCGGGAGGATCTACGAGCAGTACTTC
cdr3_aa: CASGRIYEQYF

clone_size: NA
v_call: TRBV19
d_call: TRBD2
j_call: TRBJ2-7
cdr3_nt: TGTGCCAGTAGTCTCAGACTAGCGGGAGGGCCGGAGCAGTACTTC
cdr3_aa: CASSLRLAGGPEQYF

clone_size: NA
v_call: TRBV6-2/TRBV6-3
d_call: TRBD2
j_call: TRBJ2-2
cdr3_nt: TGTGCCAGCAGTTACCCCCGGACTAGCGGGGATTACACCGGGGAGCTGTTTTTT
cdr3_aa: CASSYPRTSGDYTGELFF

clone_size: NA
v_call: TRBV19
d_call: TRBD2
j_call: TRBJ2-3
cdr3_nt: TGTGCCAGTAGTAGCCGGGGGGAGCATACGCAGTATTTT
cdr3_aa: CASSSRGEHTQYF

clone_size: NA
v_call: TRBV7-2
d_call: NA
j_call: TRBJ2-2
cdr3_nt: TGTGCCACCGAACAGAACACCGGGGAGCTGTTTTTT
cdr3_aa: CATEQNTGELFF

clone_size: NA
v_call: TRBV27
d_call: TRBD1
j_call: TRBJ2-3
cdr3_nt: TGTGCCAGCAGTTTATTTGGGACAGGGGGCACAGATACGCAGTATTTT
cdr3_aa: CASSLFGTGGTDTQYF

clone_size: NA
v_call: TRBV30
d_call: TRBD1
j_call: TRBJ1-2
cdr3_nt: TGTGCCTGGAGTGTAGGGGGACAGACCTACTACACCTTC
cdr3_aa: CAWSVGGQTYYTF

clone_size: few
v_call: TRBV7-2
d_call: TRBD1
j_call: TRBJ1-5
cdr3_nt: TGTGCCAGCAGTGACTGGACAGGGTTTGGAAGCAATCAGCCCCAGCATTTT
cdr3_aa: CASSDWTGFGSNQPQHF

clone_size: NA
v_call: TRBV29-1
d_call: TRBD2
j_call: TRBJ2-1
cdr3_nt: TGCAGCGTCAAGCGGGAGGGCCCGAACAATGAGCAGTTCTTC
cdr3_aa: CSVKREGPNNEQFF

clone_size: NA
v_call: TRBV2
d_call: TRBD1
j_call: TRBJ2-1
cdr3_nt: TGTGCCAGCAGTCCCAGGGGGCGCGTCAACAATGAGCAGTTCTTC
cdr3_aa: CASSPRGRVNNEQFF

clone_size: NA
v_call: TRBV7-9
d_call: TRBD1
j_call: TRBJ1-4
cdr3_nt: TGTGCCAGCAGCTTAACCCCCTCCAACAGGGGGCAGGATGAAAAACTGTTTTTT
cdr3_aa: CASSLTPSNRGQDEKLFF

clone_size: NA
v_call: TRBV11-2
d_call: NA
j_call: TRBJ1-2
cdr3_nt: TGTGCCAGCAGTTCCGGGGTGGGCGGTGGCTACACCTTC
cdr3_aa: CASSSGVGGGYTF

clone_size: once
v_call: TRBV19
d_call: TRBD2
j_call: TRBJ2-6
cdr3_nt: TGTGCCAGTAGCCCACTAGCGGGGGGCGTATCTAAGTCTGGGGCCAACGTCCTGACTTTC
cdr3_aa: CASSPLAGGVSKSGANVLTF

clone_size: NA
v_call: TRBV6-1
d_call: NA
j_call: TRBJ1-5
cdr3_nt: TGTGCCAGCAGTGAAAACCACGCAGGGGTCGGCAATCAGCCCCAGCATTTT
cdr3_aa: CASSENHAGVGNQPQHF

clone_size: NA
v_call: TRBV27
d_call: TRBD1
j_call: TRBJ1-2
cdr3_nt: TGTGCCAGCAGCCTCGGACAGGTCGGAGGCTACACCTTC
cdr3_aa: CASSLGQVGGYTF

clone_size: NA
v_call: TRBV19
d_call: NA
j_call: TRBJ1-2
cdr3_nt: TGTGCCAGTACCCCACTAGAAGGGGGATACTATGGCTACACCTTC
cdr3_aa: CASTPLEGGYYGYTF

clone_size: few
v_call: TRBV10-1
d_call: TRBD2
j_call: TRBJ2-3
cdr3_nt: TGCGCCAGCAGTAGCGGGGGAATGGGCGCAGATACGCAGTATTTT
cdr3_aa: CASSSGGMGADTQYF

clone_size: NA
v_call: TRBV5-1
d_call: NA
j_call: TRBJ1-2
cdr3_nt: TGCGCCAGCAGCGTAACAGGGTCCCTCGATGGCTACACCTTC
cdr3_aa: CASSVTGSLDGYTF

clone_size: NA
v_call: TRBV9
d_call: TRBD2
j_call: TRBJ2-1
cdr3_nt: TGTGCCAGCAGCGTAATCCGTAGCGGGAGGAACTACAATGAGCAGTTCTTC
cdr3_aa: CASSVIRSGRNYNEQFF

clone_size: NA
v_call: TRBV2
d_call: NA
j_call: TRBJ1-5
cdr3_nt: TGTGCCAGCAGTGAGGCGGCAGGGCCGGATCAGCCCCAGCATTTT
cdr3_aa: CASSEAAGPDQPQHF

clone_size: NA
v_call: TRBV6-5
d_call: TRBD1
j_call: TRBJ1-6
cdr3_nt: TGTGCCATCGGACAGGGTGGTTCACCCCTCCACTTT
cdr3_aa: CAIGQGGSPLHF

clone_size: NA
v_call: TRBV5-1
d_call: TRBD1
j_call: TRBJ2-7
cdr3_nt: TGCGCCAGCAGCCTACCGGGACAGCGAGCCTACGAGCAGTACTTC
cdr3_aa: CASSLPGQRAYEQYF

clone_size: few
v_call: TRBV28
d_call: TRBD1
j_call: TRBJ1-2
cdr3_nt: TGTGCCAGCAGTTTCAGCCAGGGGGCGGGCTACACCTTC
cdr3_aa: CASSFSQGAGYTF

clone_size: NA
v_call: TRBV9
d_call: TRBD1
j_call: TRBJ2-5
cdr3_nt: TGTGCCAGCAGCGTAGCCGGGACAGGCCAAGAGACCCAGTACTTC
cdr3_aa: CASSVAGTGQETQYF

clone_size: NA
v_call: TRBV7-9
d_call: TRBD1
j_call: TRBJ2-7
cdr3_nt: TGTGCCAGCAGCAAACTGGGACAGGGCTCCTACGAGCAGTACTTC
cdr3_aa: CASSKLGQGSYEQYF

clone_size: NA
v_call: TRBV28
d_call: TRBD1
j_call: TRBJ2-7
cdr3_nt: TGTGCCAGCAGAACCGGGACAGGGAGGTCCTACGAGCAGTACTTC
cdr3_aa: CASRTGTGRSYEQYF

clone_size: NA
v_call: TRBV11-3
d_call: NA
j_call: TRBJ1-1
cdr3_nt: TGTGCCAGCAGCTTAGACGGCGGTGTGGACACTGAAGCTTTCTTT
cdr3_aa: CASSLDGGVDTEAFF

clone_size: NA
v_call: TRBV29-1
d_call: TRBD2
j_call: TRBJ2-2
cdr3_nt: TGCAGCGTTCAAGGAGGGACTAGCGGTGGCACCGGGGAGCTGTTTTTT
cdr3_aa: CSVQGGTSGGTGELFF

clone_size: NA
v_call: TRBV19
d_call: NA
j_call: TRBJ2-7
cdr3_nt: TGTGCCAGTAGTCTGGGTCCCAGACTACCCTACGAGCAGTACTTC
cdr3_aa: CASSLGPRLPYEQYF

clone_size: NA
v_call: TRBV29-1
d_call: TRBD1
j_call: TRBJ1-1
cdr3_nt: TGCAGCGTTAATTGGGGACAGGGGGACGGGGCTGAAGCTTTCTTT
cdr3_aa: CSVNWGQGDGAEAFF

clone_size: NA
v_call: TRBV21-1
d_call: NA
j_call: TRBJ1-4
cdr3_nt: TGTGCCAGCAGCAAAGTAGAGGGGGCGGGGGAAAAACTGTTTTTT
cdr3_aa: CASSKVEGAGEKLFF

clone_size: once
v_call: TRBV19
d_call: TRBD1
j_call: TRBJ1-1
cdr3_nt: TGTGCCAGTAGTCCGGGGACAGGGTCGAGGGGTGAAGCTTTCTTT
cdr3_aa: CASSPGTGSRGEAFF

clone_size: NA
v_call: TRBV7-6
d_call: NA
j_call: TRBJ2-1
cdr3_nt: TGTGCCAGCAGCTTTAGGCGGATACCGGGAAGCGGCTCCTACAATGAGCAGTTCTTC
cdr3_aa: CASSFRRIPGSGSYNEQFF

clone_size: NA
v_call: TRBV6-5
d_call: TRBD1
j_call: TRBJ2-4
cdr3_nt: TGTGCCAGCAGTCAACAGGGGGCCAGAAACATTCAGTACTTC
cdr3_aa: CASSQQGARNIQYF

clone_size: NA
v_call: TRBV3-1/TRBV3-2
d_call: TRBD2
j_call: TRBJ2-5
cdr3_nt: TGTGCCAGCAGCCACGCGGGAGGGCCGGGAGAGACCCAGTACTTC
cdr3_aa: CASSHAGGPGETQYF

clone_size: once
v_call: TRBV3-1/TRBV3-2
d_call: TRBD1
j_call: TRBJ1-2
cdr3_nt: TGTGCCAGCAGCCATCTGACAGGGGAGAGACCCTGCACCTTC
cdr3_aa: CASSHLTGERPCTF

clone_size: few
v_call: TRBV11-2
d_call: NA
j_call: TRBJ2-7
cdr3_nt: TGTGCCAGCAGCCACAGGCCCTACGAGCAGTACTTC
cdr3_aa: CASSHRPYEQYF

clone_size: NA
v_call: TRBV7-9
d_call: NA
j_call: TRBJ1-1
cdr3_nt: TGTGCCAGCAGCTTAGGACAGATTAACACTGAAGCTTTCTTT
cdr3_aa: CASSLGQINTEAFF

clone_size: NA
v_call: TRBV5-1
d_call: NA
j_call: TRBJ2-1
cdr3_nt: TGCGCCAGCAGCTTGGCCGGGAGCTCCTACAATGAGCAGTTCTTC
cdr3_aa: CASSLAGSSYNEQFF

clone_size: NA
v_call: TRBV10-1
d_call: TRBD1
j_call: TRBJ2-3
cdr3_nt: TGCGCCAGCAGCTATCTCCGGGACAGGGGCACAGATACGCAGTATTTT
cdr3_aa: CASSYLRDRGTDTQYF

clone_size: NA
v_call: TRBV6-1
d_call: NA
j_call: TRBJ1-1
cdr3_nt: TGTGCCAGCAGTGAACGGGGGGGCACTGAAGCTTTCTTT
cdr3_aa: CASSERGGTEAFF

clone_size: NA
v_call: TRBV5-4
d_call: TRBD1
j_call: TRBJ2-1
cdr3_nt: TGTGCCAGCAGCGCGGACAGGGGCCCCTACAATGAGCAGTTCTTC
cdr3_aa: CASSADRGPYNEQFF

clone_size: NA
v_call: TRBV5-4
d_call: NA
j_call: TRBJ1-2
cdr3_nt: TGTGCCAGCAGCGTACAGGGAGGGTATGGCTACACCTTC
cdr3_aa: CASSVQGGYGYTF

clone_size: NA
v_call: TRBV2
d_call: NA
j_call: TRBJ2-7
cdr3_nt: TGTGCCAGCAGTGAGAGCCTAGCTTCCTACGAGCAGTACTTC
cdr3_aa: CASSESLASYEQYF

clone_size: NA
v_call: TRBV18
d_call: NA
j_call: TRBJ1-2
cdr3_nt: TGTGCCAGCTCACCAACGGGTTTACTTAACTATGGCTACACCTTC
cdr3_aa: CASSPTGLLNYGYTF

clone_size: once
v_call: TRBV24-1
d_call: NA
j_call: TRBJ2-3
cdr3_nt: TGTGCCACCAGTGATTTGCCGGGTGTCGGGACAGATACGCAGTATTTT
cdr3_aa: CATSDLPGVGTDTQYF

clone_size: once
v_call: TRBV20-1
d_call: NA
j_call: TRBJ2-7
cdr3_nt: TGCAGTGCTAGTTTACTACTCTACGAGCAGTACTTC
cdr3_aa: CSASLLLYEQYF

clone_size: NA
v_call: TRBV5-1
d_call: NA
j_call: TRBJ2-1
cdr3_nt: TGCGCCAGCAGCTTGAGGCAGGGTTATGAGCAGTTCTTC
cdr3_aa: CASSLRQGYEQFF

clone_size: NA
v_call: TRBV7-9
d_call: NA
j_call: TRBJ1-1
cdr3_nt: TGTGCCAGCAGCTCCGGGGGGGGCACGGCTTTCTTT
cdr3_aa: CASSSGGGTAFF

clone_size: NA
v_call: TRBV25-1
d_call: TRBD1
j_call: TRBJ1-2
cdr3_nt: TGTGCCAGCACCTCGACAGGGAGAAACTATGGCTACACCTTC
cdr3_aa: CASTSTGRNYGYTF

clone_size: few
v_call: TRBV6-6
d_call: TRBD1
j_call: TRBJ1-1
cdr3_nt: TGTGCCAGCACGCCGAGGGGGCGTGGGAACACTGAAGCTTTCTTT
cdr3_aa: CASTPRGRGNTEAFF

clone_size: few
v_call: TRBV10-2
d_call: NA
j_call: TRBJ1-1
cdr3_nt: TGCGCCAGCAGTGACCCTGACACTGAAGCTTTCTTT
cdr3_aa: CASSDPDTEAFF

clone_size: NA
v_call: TRBV30
d_call: TRBD1
j_call: TRBJ2-6
cdr3_nt: TGTGCCTGGAGTGGTGGGACAGCTGGGTCATGGGGGGCCAACGTCCTGACTTTC
cdr3_aa: CAWSGGTAGSWGANVLTF

clone_size: NA
v_call: TRBV9
d_call: NA
j_call: TRBJ2-5
cdr3_nt: TGTGCCAGCAGCGTAGGGCAGGGCAGACAAGAGACCCAGTACTTC
cdr3_aa: CASSVGQGRQETQYF